This record concerns one T cell receptor (beta chain) sequence. The data stem from a study of blood T cells in healthy people across ages. Next came a second PCR, run for 7 to 11 cycles, which used a sample-barcoded 5' primer along with a J-beta primer mix. TCRdb used MiXCR to reprocess the 5' RACE reads, holding one entry per CDR3 protein. Of about a million distinct CDR3 sequences in the sample, around 48% were seen once. Germline lookup yields CDR1 SGHRS and CDR2 YFSETQ. CDR3 size: 16 residues. Trimming removed 4 bases from V and 0 bases from J, with 13 bases in between. The TCR was taken from a man under 40 in good health. V is TRBV5-1 and J is TRBJ1-4; no clear D. The sample was blood. CDR3 sequence (DNA): TGCGCCAGCAGCCGGGCCTCCGGCGCAACTAATGAAAAACTGTTTTTT. Translated: CASSRASGATNEKLFF.